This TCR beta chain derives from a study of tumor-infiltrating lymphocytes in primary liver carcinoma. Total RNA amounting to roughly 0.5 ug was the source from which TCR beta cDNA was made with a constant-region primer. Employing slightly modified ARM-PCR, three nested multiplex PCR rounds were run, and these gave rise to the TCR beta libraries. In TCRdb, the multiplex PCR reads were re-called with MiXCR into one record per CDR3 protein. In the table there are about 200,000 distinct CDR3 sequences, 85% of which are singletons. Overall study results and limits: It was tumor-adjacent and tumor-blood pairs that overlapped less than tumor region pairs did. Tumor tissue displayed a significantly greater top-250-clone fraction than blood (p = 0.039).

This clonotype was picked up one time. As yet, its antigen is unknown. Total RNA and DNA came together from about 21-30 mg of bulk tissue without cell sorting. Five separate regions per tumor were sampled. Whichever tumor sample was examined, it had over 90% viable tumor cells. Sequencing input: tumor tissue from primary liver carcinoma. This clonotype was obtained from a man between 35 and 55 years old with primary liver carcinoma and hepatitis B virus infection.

Here the CDR3 DNA reads TGTGCCAGCAGTCAACGACAGAGAGGTGAGCAGTTCTTC. The encoded protein is CASSQRQRGEQFF. This chain links TRBV6-5 with TRBJ2-1; D possibly corresponds to TRBD1 (5 bases). Germline CDR1 MNHEY, CDR2 SVGAGI. This CDR3 spans 13 amino acids. V was clipped by 5 bases and J by 9 bases, with 14 bases between them.